This T cell receptor beta chain was identified during a study of control samples from healthy donors and cancer patients. The protocol was immunoSEQ multiplex PCR, while the TCRdb copy is restricted to in-frame clones and leaves out a portion. This sample carries over 85,000 clones, around nine tenths of them seen once, and the ten largest clones take under 10%. This CDR3 spans 17 amino acids. The ends were cut back, 0 bases at V and 0 bases at J, with 12 bases in the middle. Looked up from germline, CDR1 is LGHNA and CDR2 is YSLEER. The sequencing input was PBMCs. This clonotype was sampled from a woman in her fifties or sixties with colorectal cancer. The gene calls are TRBV4-3 and TRBJ1-3, with D perhaps matching TRBD1 (6 bases). CDR3 sequence (DNA): TGCGCCAGCAGCCAAGATAGACAGGTCCTCTCTGGAAACACCATATATTTT. This sequence encodes CASSQDRQVLSGNTIYF.